This record covers a single T cell receptor beta chain. The authors ran a second PCR of about 7 to 12 cycles using a sample-barcoded 5' primer and a J-beta primer mix. TCRdb re-called the 5' RACE reads with MiXCR, one entry per CDR3 protein. The data hold around 1.5 million distinct CDR3 sequences, with 34% observed a single time. The length of the CDR3 is 15 residues. V lost 8 bases and J 6 bases, leaving 19 bases between the germline ends. The record originates from a study of blood T cells in healthy people across ages. The rearrangement links TRBV12-3 or TRBV12-4 to TRBJ2-2; possibly TRBD2 for D (6 bases). The sequenced sample consisted of blood. This receptor was identified in a woman younger than 45 in good health. The CDR3: CASWEETTPAGELFF. As DNA, the CDR3 is TGTGCCAGCTGGGAGGAAACCACCCCGGCCGGGGAGCTGTTTTTT.